Presented here are 22 T cell receptor beta chains from one specimen sequenced in a study of blood T cell repertoires in COVID-19. Sequencing was performed with immunoSEQ multiplex PCR; in TCRdb, only in-frame clones are kept and a portion is missing. The table includes approximately 120,000 clones, roughly four fifths detected once. Source material: peripheral blood. Receptors originate from a man in his thirties or forties with COVID-19, enrolled during active disease.

The chain is built from TRBV6-6 and TRBJ1-1; 8 bases fit TRBD1. Germline V gives CDR1 MNHNY, CDR2 SVGAGI (reference sequence). Unmatched junction bases numbered 4, after V lost 2 bases and J lost 2 bases. CDR3 length: 15 amino acids. The CDR3 spells CASSYLQGDNTEAFF. As DNA, the CDR3 is TGTGCCAGCAGTTACCTACAGGGGGATAACACTGAAGCTTTCTTT.

The J gene is TRBJ2-7, the V gene TRBV28, with TRBD1 identical over 8 bases. Looked up from germline, CDR1 is MDHEN and CDR2 is SYDVKM. The CDR3 runs 16 residues. Germline trimming cut 0 bases from V and 2 bases from J; bases unmatched to any gene: 6. In nucleotides, the CDR3 is TGTGCCAGCAGTTTATGGGGACGACAGGGGACCTACGAGCAGTACTTC. It encodes CASSLWGRQGTYEQYF. Using reference TRBV28 and TRBJ2-7 for the parts outside the CDR3, the full variable domain is DVKVTQSSRYLVKRTGEKVFLECVQDMDHENMFWYRQDPGLGLRLIYFSYDVKMKEKGDIPEGYSVSREKKERFSLILESASTNQTSMYLCASSLWGRQGTYEQYFGPGTRLTVT.

The chain employs TRBV5-4 and TRBJ2-1; perhaps TRBD2 as D (6 bases). The CDR3 runs 15 residues. V was pared by 4 bases and J by 4 bases, with 15 bases between. The germline gives CDR1 SGHNT, CDR2 YYREEE (reference sequence). The chain's CDR3 is CASSPPSDGYNEQFF. As DNA, the CDR3 is TGTGCCAGCAGCCCCCCTAGCGACGGTTACAATGAGCAGTTCTTC.

Only one count was recorded for this clone. The chain combines TRBV13 with TRBJ2-1; D perhaps matches TRBD1 (6 bases). The CDR3 covers 17 residues. CDR1 and CDR2 (germline): PRHDT, FYEKMQ (reference sequence). Trimming removed 0 bases at V and 7 bases at J, with 19 bases between. For the CDR3, the DNA is TGTGCCAGCAGCTTAGGACAGGGAGCAGGGGCGTATAATGAGCAGTTCTTC. Translated, it gives CASSLGQGAGAYNEQFF.

V usage is TRBV18 and J usage is TRBJ1-2; the D gene is possibly TRBD1 (6 bases). There are 14 residues in the CDR3. V shed 1 base and J shed 8 bases, with 14 bases lying between them. In germline, CDR1 is KGHSH, CDR2 LQKENI. The CDR3 nucleotides are TGTGCCAGCTCACCACTGGGGGCGGAGGAGGGCTACACCTTC. This sequence encodes CASSPLGAEEGYTF.

There are a few counts of this clone. The V and J genes are TRBV29-1 and TRBJ2-2, with D perhaps matching TRBD1 (5 bases). The ends were cut back, 7 bases at V and 0 bases at J, with 12 bases in the middle. CDR1 is SQVTM, CDR2 ANQGSEA, per germline. The CDR3 length is 14 residues. The CDR3 region is CSASGSPNTGELFF. The DNA for the CDR3 is TGCAGCGCCTCAGGGTCCCCGAACACCGGGGAGCTGTTTTTT.

The chain is built from TRBV5-1 and TRBJ2-2; tentatively, D is TRBD2 (6 bases). The CDR3 is 16 amino acids. Germline V gene lookup returns CDR1 SGHRS and CDR2 YFSETQ. Trimming left V 0 bases short and J 5 bases short, with 14 bases between. The CDR3 region has the DNA TGCGCCAGCAGCTTGGCCGGGGGAGCGAGAACCGGGGAGCTGTTTTTT. Translation gives CASSLAGGARTGELFF.

V usage is TRBV3-1 (or the pseudogene TRBV3-2) and J usage is TRBJ2-1; no firm D call. The CDR3 has 14 residues. The germline CDR1 and CDR2 sequences are LGHDT and YNNKEL (reference sequence). Trimming removed 3 bases from V and 6 bases from J, with 12 bases in between. For the CDR3, the DNA is TGTGCCAGCAGCCAGGGCGTCGGTTTCAATGAGCAGTTCTTC. The encoded protein is CASSQGVGFNEQFF.

CDR3 region: CASSQDKAGSYEQYF. In DNA, the CDR3 is TGCGCCAGCAGCCAAGATAAGGCGGGCTCCTACGAGCAGTACTTC. The chain combines TRBV4-3 with TRBJ2-7, with TRBD2 as a possible D gene (5 bases). Looked up from germline, CDR1 is LGHNA and CDR2 is YSLEER. The CDR3 is 15 residues long. Trimming stripped 0 bases from V and 0 bases from J, with 9 bases between.

This chain joins TRBV24-1 and TRBJ1-5; D not resolved. This CDR3 is 15 amino acids long. The V gene lost 1 base and the J gene lost 5 bases, with 11 bases spanning the gap. Looked up from germline, CDR1 is KGHDR and CDR2 is SFDVKD. The CDR3 DNA sequence: TGTGCCACCAGTGATTTATTAGGGAGGCATCAGCCCCAGCATTTT. Translating it yields CATSDLLGRHQPQHF.

This clone was detected only a few times. The chain links TRBV6-2 or TRBV6-3 to TRBJ2-3, with 8 bases lining up with TRBD1. Losses at the gene ends were 4 bases for V and 0 bases for J; bases not matched to a gene: 3. The CDR3 totals 15 residues. Germline-derived CDR1 and CDR2 are MNHEY and SVGEGT. The CDR3, as DNA: TGTGCCAGCAGTTTATACAGGGGGAGCACAGATACGCAGTATTTT. Its protein product is CASSLYRGSTDTQYF.

The chain carries TRBV18 and TRBJ2-7; 7 positions agree with TRBD2. Losses at the gene ends were 3 bases for V and 2 bases for J; bases not matched to a gene: 7. There are 15 residues in the CDR3. CDR1 and CDR2 from the germline V gene are KGHSH and LQKENI. The DNA for the CDR3 is TGTGCCAGCTCACCGGGTCTAGCGGAAGCCTACGAGCAGTACTTC. This sequence encodes CASSPGLAEAYEQYF.

The chain uses TRBV29-1 and TRBJ2-3, with TRBD1 matching 8 bases. Germline loops: CDR1 SQVTM, CDR2 ANQGSEA. This CDR3 spans 13 amino acids. Losses at the gene ends were 1 base for V and 10 bases for J; bases not matched to a gene: 7. CDR3 sequence (DNA): TGCAGCGTTGAAGCCGAGGACAGGGTTCCGCAGTATTTT. The encoded protein is CSVEAEDRVPQYF.

The chain recombines TRBV27 with TRBJ1-1; the D gene is possibly TRBD1 (6 bases). This CDR3 is 15 amino acids long. Trimming stripped 2 bases from V and 4 bases from J, with 14 bases between. CDR1 is MNHEY, CDR2 SMNVEV, per germline (reference sequence). The CDR3 nucleotides are TGTGCCAGCAGTTTACTTCAGGGGCGCAGCACTGAAGCTTTCTTT. It codes for CASSLLQGRSTEAFF.

The chain uses TRBV9 and TRBJ2-7, with D perhaps TRBD2 (7 bases). Germline values: CDR1 SGDLS, CDR2 YYNGEE. The V and J ends lost 3 bases and 0 bases respectively, with 22 bases between them. This CDR3 comprises 18 residues. As DNA, the CDR3 is TGTGCCAGCAGCGGCGGAGGAGGGGGGGCATTGGACTCCTACGAGCAGTACTTC. Translating gives CASSGGGGGALDSYEQYF.

This chain uses TRBV28 with TRBJ2-7; 7 positions match TRBD2. Germline V gene lookup returns CDR1 MDHEN and CDR2 SYDVKM. The CDR3 is made up of 17 amino acids. V lost 5 bases, J lost 3 bases, and 16 bases stayed unmatched. The CDR3: CASSLYFRREISYEQYF. DNA for the CDR3: TGTGCCAGCAGTCTATACTTCCGGCGGGAGATAAGCTACGAGCAGTACTTC.

This rearrangement joins TRBV6-6 to TRBJ1-1, with TRBD1 matching 8 bases. The J segment lost 5 bases and the V segment lost 4 bases, leaving 9 bases of the junction unmatched. This CDR3 is 15 amino acids long. In germline, CDR1 is MNHNY, CDR2 SVGAGI (reference sequence). The CDR3 sequence is CASSSSRQGRTEAFF. The DNA for the CDR3 is TGTGCCAGCAGTTCTAGTCGACAGGGGAGGACTGAAGCTTTCTTT.

This clone was picked up a small number of times. The rearrangement links TRBV9 to TRBJ2-7; 7 bases fit TRBD1. The V gene end was trimmed by 0 bases and the J gene end by 6 bases; junction bases not matched to a gene: 12. This CDR3 is 16 amino acids long. Germline CDR1 and CDR2: SGDLS and YYNGEE. CDR3 residues: CASSVGPTGWVAEQYF. CDR3 sequence (DNA): TGTGCCAGCAGCGTAGGGCCGACAGGGTGGGTTGCCGAGCAGTACTTC.

The chain carries TRBV4-2 and TRBJ1-2, with D perhaps TRBD1 (5 bases). CDR1 and CDR2 from the germline V gene are LGHNA and YNFKEQ. Trimming left V 0 bases short and J 2 bases short, with 13 bases between. This CDR3 comprises 16 residues. The CDR3 loop reads CASSQERAGKNYGYTF. The CDR3, as DNA: TGTGCCAGCAGCCAAGAACGGGCAGGGAAAAACTATGGCTACACCTTC.

The chain recombines TRBV4-3 with TRBJ2-3; possibly TRBD2 for D (7 bases). Germline V gene data show CDR1 as LGHNA and CDR2 as YSLEER. V lost 1 base and J lost 2, with 13 bases in between. This CDR3 comprises 16 residues. The CDR3 loop reads CASSQGGGGPTDTQYF. The CDR3 DNA sequence: TGCGCCAGCAGCCAAGGGGGAGGGGGACCCACAGATACGCAGTATTTT.

Details on this clone: Additional DNA sequences in this sample encode the identical CDR3. The rearrangement uses TRBV19 and TRBJ2-2, with 7 bases identical to TRBD2. Looked up from germline, CDR1 is LNHDA and CDR2 is SQIVND (reference sequence). This CDR3 has 14 residues. The V segment lost 3 bases and the J segment 5 bases; nucleotides outside the gene matches: 3. In nucleotides, the CDR3 is TGTGCCAGTAGTATTTCGGGGGGTACCGGGGAGCTGTTTTTT. Translation: CASSISGGTGELFF.

The chain combines TRBV4-3 with TRBJ2-5, with D perhaps matching TRBD1 (5 bases). The CDR3 covers 15 residues. The ends were cut back, 0 bases at V and 5 bases at J, with 13 bases in the middle. Germline CDR1 and CDR2: LGHNA and YSLEER. This CDR3 reads CASSQDLKGWETQYF. The CDR3 coding sequence is TGCGCCAGCAGCCAAGATCTGAAGGGGTGGGAGACCCAGTACTTC.